This T cell receptor beta chain was sequenced during a study of early T cells in non-severe SARS-CoV-2 infection. Across the whole study: Chains were unpaired, as sequencing was done on bulk RNA from unsorted whole blood. General study findings and limits: Anti-spike CD8 specificities were favored by VDJdb matching, whose results missed private and CD4 specificities.

The protocol attached unique molecular identifiers to individual cDNA molecules. MiXCR, applied by TCRdb to the 5' RACE reads, yields one record per CDR3 protein. The profile shows under 90,000 distinct CDR3 sequences, 11% to 15% of them singletons. This CDR3 spans 15 amino acids. CDR1 DFQATT and CDR2 SNEGSKA come from the germline V gene (reference sequence). V shed 3 bases and J shed 3 bases, with 18 bases lying between them. This clonotype was detected ten times or more. The antigen is undetermined. The receptor comes from an adult who was a healthcare worker with PCR-confirmed SARS-CoV-2 infection or an uninfected control (not recorded which). The chain couples TRBV20-1 to TRBJ2-7, with D possibly matching TRBD2 (6 bases). Sequencing was done on a sample of whole blood. This CDR3 reads CSASPPRSGVYEQYF. CDR3 sequence (DNA): TGCAGTGCTAGTCCCCCTCGGTCGGGGGTCTACGAGCAGTACTTC.